One sample yielded the 6 T cell receptor beta chains listed below, sequenced in a study of blood T cell repertoires in COVID-19. The data were produced by immunoSEQ multiplex PCR, yet TCRdb's version contains in-frame clones alone and is incomplete. The table records about 48,000 clones, 80% to 85% of them present only once. Specimen: peripheral blood. These receptors originate from a man aged 70 or older with acute or convalescent COVID-19.

The CDR3 nucleotides are TGTGCCAGCAGCCCTACGAACACCGGGGAGCTGTTTTTT. Encoded protein: CASSPTNTGELFF. V and J are TRBV9 and TRBJ2-2; D gene ambiguous. V was pared by 4 bases and J by 0 bases, with 4 bases between. CDR3 length equals 13 residues. The germline gives CDR1 SGDLS, CDR2 YYNGEE.

The V gene is TRBV24-1, the J gene TRBJ2-7; no reliable D call. The CDR3 is 11 residues long. Trimming left V 4 bases short and J 4 bases short, with 4 bases between. Germline V gives CDR1 KGHDR, CDR2 SFDVKD. In nucleotides, the CDR3 is TGTGCCACCAGTGACAGTTACGAGCAGTACTTC. It specifies CATSDSYEQYF.

CDR3 bases: TGTGCCAGCACCCTTAGCGGGGGGGAAGAGACCCAGTACTTC. Its protein product is CASTLSGGEETQYF. This chain joins TRBV5-6 and TRBJ2-5, with TRBD2 matching 11 bases. CDR3 size: 14 residues. The germline V gene encodes CDR1 SGHDT and CDR2 YYEEEE. With 6 bases clipped from V and 3 bases from J, the junction kept 4 bases outside the gene matches.

The V and J genes are TRBV25-1 and TRBJ1-3; D not certain. The CDR3 runs to 15 residues. V lost 3 bases to trimming and J lost 8 bases, with 17 bases between them. The germline CDR1 and CDR2 sequences are MGHDK and SYGVNS. This CDR3 reads CASSDPTVKADTIYF. The CDR3, as DNA: TGTGCCAGCAGTGACCCGACGGTGAAGGCGGACACCATATATTTT.

The chain joins TRBV3-1 (or the pseudogene TRBV3-2) to TRBJ2-3; a weak D match, TRBD2 (5 bases). Per the germline V gene, CDR1 is LGHDT and CDR2 is YNNKEL (reference sequence). Trimming removed 2 bases from V and 5 bases from J, with 11 bases in between. The CDR3 runs 14 residues. CDR3 loop: CASSQRGSKDTQYF. CDR3 nucleotides: TGTGCCAGCAGCCAAAGAGGGTCGAAAGATACGCAGTATTTT.

This rearrangement joins TRBV18 to TRBJ1-2; 8 nucleotides match TRBD1. The germline V gene has CDR1 KGHSH and CDR2 LQKENI. CDR3 length equals 14 residues. With 5 bases clipped from V and 6 bases from J, the junction kept 8 bases outside the gene matches. CDR3 residues: CASSIDRGLNGYTF. As DNA, the CDR3 is TGTGCCAGCTCAATCGACAGGGGTCTAAATGGCTACACCTTC.